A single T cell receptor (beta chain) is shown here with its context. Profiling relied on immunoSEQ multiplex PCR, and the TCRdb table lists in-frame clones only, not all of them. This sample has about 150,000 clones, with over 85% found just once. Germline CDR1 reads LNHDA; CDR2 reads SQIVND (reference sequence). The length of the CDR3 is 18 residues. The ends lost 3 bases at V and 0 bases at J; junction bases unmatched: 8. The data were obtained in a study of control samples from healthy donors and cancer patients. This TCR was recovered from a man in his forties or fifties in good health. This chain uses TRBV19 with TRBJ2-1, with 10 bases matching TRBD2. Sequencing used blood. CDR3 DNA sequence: TGTGCCAGTAGTATGGCGTTAGCGGGGGGTAGCTCCTACAATGAGCAGTTCTTC. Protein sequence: CASSMALAGGSSYNEQFF.